This T cell receptor beta chain came from a study of early T cells in non-severe SARS-CoV-2 infection. Study at large: The chains were unpaired, and the sequenced material was bulk RNA from unsorted whole blood. Findings and caveats of the study: CD4 and private specificities were missed by VDJdb matching, which favored anti-spike CD8 responses.

Unique molecular identifiers were affixed to single, distinct cDNA molecules. TCRdb called the 5' RACE reads again in MiXCR, with one record for every CDR3 protein. Here the sample spans some 61,000 distinct CDR3 sequences, 13% being singletons. There are a few counts of this clonotype. Its antigen is unknown. The V gene lost 1 base and the J gene lost 8 bases, with 9 bases spanning the gap. Germline-derived CDR1 and CDR2 are SQVTM and ANQGSEA. This CDR3 has 12 residues. This receptor was obtained from an adult who was a healthcare worker with PCR-confirmed SARS-CoV-2 infection or an uninfected control (not recorded which). Specimen: whole blood. This rearrangement joins TRBV29-1 to TRBJ2-1; D not resolved. This chain's CDR3 is CSVEGRLDEQFF. The CDR3 DNA reads as TGCAGCGTTGAAGGGAGATTAGATGAGCAGTTCTTC.